This TCR beta chain was captured in a study of immune characterization of retroperitoneal liposarcoma. TCRdb re-analysed the PCR reads in MiXCR, keeping a single row per CDR3 protein. The top ten hold 45% to 50% of the sample, which has fewer than 3,000 distinct CDR3 sequences, around 50% seen once. This CDR3 region has 14 residues. Per germline, CDR1 MNHNS and CDR2 SASEGT. Sequencing input: tumor tissue. This clonotype was obtained from a male donor with retroperitoneal liposarcoma. This rearrangement joins TRBV6-1 to TRBJ2-1, with 9 bases lining up with TRBD2. TRBJ2-7 explains the end of the DNA better; the J call may be wrong. This chain's CDR3 is CASSDGGRAYEQYF. CDR3 bases: TGTGCCAGCAGTGACGGCGGGAGGGCTTACGAGCAGTACTTC.